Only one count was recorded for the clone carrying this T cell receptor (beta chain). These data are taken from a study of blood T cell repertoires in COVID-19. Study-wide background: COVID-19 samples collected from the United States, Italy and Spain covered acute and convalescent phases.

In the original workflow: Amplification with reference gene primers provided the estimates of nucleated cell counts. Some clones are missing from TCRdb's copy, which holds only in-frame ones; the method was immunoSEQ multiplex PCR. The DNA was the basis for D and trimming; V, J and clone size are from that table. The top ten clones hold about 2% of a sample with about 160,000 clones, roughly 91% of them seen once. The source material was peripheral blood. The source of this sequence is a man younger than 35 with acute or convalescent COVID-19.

CDR3 sequence (DNA): TGTGCCAGCTCACCGGGGACAGGGGACTACGAGCAGTACTTC. This gives the protein CASSPGTGDYEQYF. The V call is TRBV18, the J call TRBJ2-7, with 10 bases lining up with TRBD1. V shed 3 bases and J 3 bases; nucleotides not matched to a gene: 2. The CDR3 runs 14 residues. The germline gives CDR1 KGHSH, CDR2 LQKENI.